This TCR beta chain was recovered during a study of T-cell memory formation after mild COVID-19. Findings and limits, study-wide: Pre-infection memory already had some responding clones, implying cross-reactive memory joined. Clones that contracted from day 15 to 85 had balanced CD4/CD8; later expanders were CD4+ biased. CD4+ contracting clones were found mainly in CM and EM, and CD8+ ones in EMRA.

As to this clonotype: Its antigen remains unknown.

TCR alpha and TCR beta cDNA libraries carrying sample barcodes and UMIs came from 5'RACE with constant-segment primers. Via MiXCR, TCRdb re-called the 5' RACE reads, giving one row per CDR3 protein. The sample lists a few hundred thousand distinct CDR3 sequences, 28% occurring once. Trimming removed 6 bases at V and 5 bases at J, with 11 bases between. The CDR3 loop spans 13 amino acids. The rearrangement links TRBV12-3 or TRBV12-4 to TRBJ1-5, with D unresolved. The specimen was PBMCs or a T cell subset sorted from them (not recorded which). The sequence came from an adult woman who had mild COVID-19 (a few samples of this study predate the infection). Cell type and time point are not known. The CDR3 reads CASSAGGYQPQHF. CDR3 in DNA: TGTGCCAGCAGCGCGGGAGGGTATCAGCCCCAGCATTTT.